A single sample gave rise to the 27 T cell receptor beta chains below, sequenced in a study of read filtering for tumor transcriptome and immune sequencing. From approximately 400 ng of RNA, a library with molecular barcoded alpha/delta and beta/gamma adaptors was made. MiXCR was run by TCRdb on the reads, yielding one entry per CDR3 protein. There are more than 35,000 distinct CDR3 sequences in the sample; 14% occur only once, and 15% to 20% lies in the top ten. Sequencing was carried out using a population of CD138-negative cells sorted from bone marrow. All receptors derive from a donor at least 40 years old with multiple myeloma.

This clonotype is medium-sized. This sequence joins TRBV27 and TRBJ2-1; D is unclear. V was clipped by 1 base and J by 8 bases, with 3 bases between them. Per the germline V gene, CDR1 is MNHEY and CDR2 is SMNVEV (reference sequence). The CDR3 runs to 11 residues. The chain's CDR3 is CASSLFDEQFF. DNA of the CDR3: TGTGCCAGCAGTTTATTTGATGAGCAGTTCTTC.

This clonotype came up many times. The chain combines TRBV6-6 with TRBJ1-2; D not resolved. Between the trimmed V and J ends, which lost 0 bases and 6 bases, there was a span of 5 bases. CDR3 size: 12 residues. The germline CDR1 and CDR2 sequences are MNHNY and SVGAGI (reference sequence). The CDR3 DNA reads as TGTGCCAGCAGTTACTCGATCAATGGCTACACCTTC. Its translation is CASSYSINGYTF.

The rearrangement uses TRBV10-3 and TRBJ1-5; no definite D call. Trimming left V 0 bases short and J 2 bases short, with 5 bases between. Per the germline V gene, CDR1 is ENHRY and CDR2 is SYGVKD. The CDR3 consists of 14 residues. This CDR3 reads CAISESKGNQPQHF. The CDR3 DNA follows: TGTGCCATCAGTGAGTCCAAGGGCAATCAGCCCCAGCATTTT.

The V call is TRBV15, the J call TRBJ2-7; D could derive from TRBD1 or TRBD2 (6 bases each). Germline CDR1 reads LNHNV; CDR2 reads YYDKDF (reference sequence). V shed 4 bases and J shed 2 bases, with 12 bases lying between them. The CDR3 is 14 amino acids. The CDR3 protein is CATSKGGPPYEQYF. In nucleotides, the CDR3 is TGTGCCACCAGCAAGGGGGGACCCCCCTACGAGCAGTACTTC.

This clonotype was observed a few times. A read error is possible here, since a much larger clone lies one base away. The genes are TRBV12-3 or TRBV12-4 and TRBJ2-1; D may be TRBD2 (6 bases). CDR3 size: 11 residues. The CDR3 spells CDTSWGDEQFF. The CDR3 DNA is TGTGACACCTCGTGGGGGGATGAGCAGTTCTTC.

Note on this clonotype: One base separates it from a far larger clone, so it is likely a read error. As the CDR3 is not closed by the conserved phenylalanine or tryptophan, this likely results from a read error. Written as DNA, the CDR3 is TGTGCCAGCAGCTTCTCGGGAGCCCAGGGCAATGAGCAGTTCTAC. Its translation is CASSFSGAQGNEQFY. The V gene is TRBV11-1, the J gene TRBJ2-1; D perhaps matches TRBD2 (6 bases). The CDR3 is 15 amino acids. The germline gives CDR1 SGHAT, CDR2 FQDESV (reference sequence). Trimming took 3 bases from V and 6 from J, leaving 15 bases between them.

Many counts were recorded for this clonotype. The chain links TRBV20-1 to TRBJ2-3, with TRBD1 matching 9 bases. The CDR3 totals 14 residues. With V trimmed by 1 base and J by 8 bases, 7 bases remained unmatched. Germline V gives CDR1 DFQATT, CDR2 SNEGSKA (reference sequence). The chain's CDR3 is CSARGPGQGATQYF. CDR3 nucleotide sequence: TGCAGTGCTAGAGGTCCGGGACAGGGAGCTACGCAGTATTTT.

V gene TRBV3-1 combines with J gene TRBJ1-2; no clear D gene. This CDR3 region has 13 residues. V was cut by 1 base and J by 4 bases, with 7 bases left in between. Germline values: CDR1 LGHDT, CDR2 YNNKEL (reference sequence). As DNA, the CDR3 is TGTGCCAGCAGCCAAGGTACCATCTATGGCTACACCTTC. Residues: CASSQGTIYGYTF.

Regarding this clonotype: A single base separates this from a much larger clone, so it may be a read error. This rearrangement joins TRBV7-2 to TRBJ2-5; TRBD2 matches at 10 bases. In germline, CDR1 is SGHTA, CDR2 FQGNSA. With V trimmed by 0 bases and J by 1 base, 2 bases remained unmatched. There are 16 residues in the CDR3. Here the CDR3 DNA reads TGTGCCAGCAGCTTAGCCGCTAGCGGGAGCCAAGAGACCCAGTACTTC. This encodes CASSLAASGSQETQYF.

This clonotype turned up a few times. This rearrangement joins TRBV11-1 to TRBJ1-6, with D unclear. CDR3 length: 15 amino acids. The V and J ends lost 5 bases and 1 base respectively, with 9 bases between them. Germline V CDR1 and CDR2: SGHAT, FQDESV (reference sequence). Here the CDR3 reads CASSQGWSYNSPLHF. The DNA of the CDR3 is TGTGCCAGCAGCCAAGGGTGGTCCTATAATTCACCCCTCCACTTT.

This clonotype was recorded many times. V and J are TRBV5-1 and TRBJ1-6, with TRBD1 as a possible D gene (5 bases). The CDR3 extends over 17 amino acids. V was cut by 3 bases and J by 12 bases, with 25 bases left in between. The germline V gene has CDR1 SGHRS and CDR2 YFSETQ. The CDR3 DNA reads TGCGCCAGCAGCTACGGGGACGCCCGGACACTAGTTGGACCCCTCCACTTT. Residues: CASSYGDARTLVGPLHF.

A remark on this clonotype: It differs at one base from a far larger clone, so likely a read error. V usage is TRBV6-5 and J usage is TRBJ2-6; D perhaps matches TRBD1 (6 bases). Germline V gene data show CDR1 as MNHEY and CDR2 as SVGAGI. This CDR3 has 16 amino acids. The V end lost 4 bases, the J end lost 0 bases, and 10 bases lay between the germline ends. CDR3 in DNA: TGTGCCAGCAGTTGCGGACAGCTCTCTGGGGCCAACGTCCTGACTTTC. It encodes CASSCGQLSGANVLTF.

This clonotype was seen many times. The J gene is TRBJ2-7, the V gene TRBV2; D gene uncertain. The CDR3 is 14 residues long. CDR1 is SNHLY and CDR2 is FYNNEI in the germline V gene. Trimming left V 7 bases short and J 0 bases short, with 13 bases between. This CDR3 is CASKGQISSYEQYF. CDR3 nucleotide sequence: TGTGCCAGCAAGGGCCAGATTAGCTCCTACGAGCAGTACTTC. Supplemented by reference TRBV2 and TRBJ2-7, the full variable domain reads EPEVTQTPSHQVTQMGQEVILRCVPISNHLYFYWYRQILGQKVEFLVSFYNNEISEKSEIFDDQFSVERPDGSNFTLKIRSTKLEDSAMYFCASKGQISSYEQYFGPGTRLTVT.

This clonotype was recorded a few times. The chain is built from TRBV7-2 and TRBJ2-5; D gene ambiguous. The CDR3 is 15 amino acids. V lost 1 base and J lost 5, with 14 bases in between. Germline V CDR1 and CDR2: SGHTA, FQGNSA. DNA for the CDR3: TGTGCCAGCAGCTTAGTCGCGGCAGCGTGGGAGACCCAGTACTTC. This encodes CASSLVAAAWETQYF.

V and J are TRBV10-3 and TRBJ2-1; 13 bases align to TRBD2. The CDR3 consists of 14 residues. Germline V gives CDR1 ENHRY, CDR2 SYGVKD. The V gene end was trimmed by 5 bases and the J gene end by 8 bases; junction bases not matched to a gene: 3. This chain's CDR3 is CAISTSGGAYEQFF. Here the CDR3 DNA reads TGTGCCATCAGTACTAGCGGGGGGGCCTATGAGCAGTTCTTC.

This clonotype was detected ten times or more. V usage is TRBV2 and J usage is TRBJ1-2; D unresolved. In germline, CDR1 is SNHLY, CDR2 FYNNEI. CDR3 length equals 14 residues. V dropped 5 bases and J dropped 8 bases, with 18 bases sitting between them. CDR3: CASSRTSTVDGYTF. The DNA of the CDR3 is TGTGCCAGCAGTCGGACCTCAACGGTTGACGGCTACACCTTC. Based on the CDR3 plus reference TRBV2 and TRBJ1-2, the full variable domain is EPEVTQTPSHQVTQMGQEVILRCVPISNHLYFYWYRQILGQKVEFLVSFYNNEISEKSEIFDDQFSVERPDGSNFTLKIRSTKLEDSAMYFCASSRTSTVDGYTFGSGTRLTVV.

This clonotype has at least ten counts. The CDR3 region is CATQRRHGNSPLNTEAFF. Here the CDR3 DNA reads TGTGCCACCCAACGGAGACATGGGAACAGTCCCTTGAACACTGAAGCTTTCTTT. The chain carries TRBV15 and TRBJ1-1; no firm D call. From germline, CDR1 is LNHNV and CDR2 YYDKDF (reference sequence). V lost 8 bases and J 0 bases, leaving 25 bases between the germline ends. This CDR3 comprises 18 residues.

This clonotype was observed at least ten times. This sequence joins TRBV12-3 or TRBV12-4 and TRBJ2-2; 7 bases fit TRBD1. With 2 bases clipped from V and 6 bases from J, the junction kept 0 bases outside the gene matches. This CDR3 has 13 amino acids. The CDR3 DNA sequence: TGTGCCAGCAGTTTACAGGGGGCCGGGGAGCTGTTTTTT. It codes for CASSLQGAGELFF.

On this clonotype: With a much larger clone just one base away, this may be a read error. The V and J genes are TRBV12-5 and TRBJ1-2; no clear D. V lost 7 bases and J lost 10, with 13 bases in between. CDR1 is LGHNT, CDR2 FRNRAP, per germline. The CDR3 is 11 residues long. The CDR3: CASVVPNDYTF. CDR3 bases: TGTGCTAGTGTTGTCCCAAACGACTACACCTTC. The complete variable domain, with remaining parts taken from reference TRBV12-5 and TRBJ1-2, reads DARVTQTPRHKVTEMGQEVTMRCQPILGHNTVFWYRQTMMQGLELLAYFRNRAPLDDSGMPKDRFSAEMPDATLATLKIQPSEPRDSAVYFCASVVPNDYTFGSGTRLTVV.

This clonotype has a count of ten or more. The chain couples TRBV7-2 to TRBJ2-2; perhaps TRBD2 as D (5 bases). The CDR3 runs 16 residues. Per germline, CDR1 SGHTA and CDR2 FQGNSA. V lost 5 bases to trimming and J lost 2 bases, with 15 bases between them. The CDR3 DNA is TGTGCCAGCAGCCCCGGAGTCGGGAAAAACACCGGGGAGCTGTTTTTT. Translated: CASSPGVGKNTGELFF.

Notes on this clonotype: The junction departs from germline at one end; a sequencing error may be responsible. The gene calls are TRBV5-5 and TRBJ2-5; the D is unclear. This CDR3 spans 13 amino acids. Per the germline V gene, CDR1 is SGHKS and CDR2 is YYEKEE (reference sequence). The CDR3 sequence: CTSSNAPVETQYF. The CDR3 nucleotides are TGTACCAGCAGCAATGCACCAGTGGAGACCCAGTACTTC.

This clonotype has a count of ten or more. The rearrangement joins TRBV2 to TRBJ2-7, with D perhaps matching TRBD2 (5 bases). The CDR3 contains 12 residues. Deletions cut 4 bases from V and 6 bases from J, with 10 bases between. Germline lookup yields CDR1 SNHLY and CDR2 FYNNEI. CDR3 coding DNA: TGTGCCAGCAGTGTTAGGAGCGGCGAGCAGTACTTC. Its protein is CASSVRSGEQYF.

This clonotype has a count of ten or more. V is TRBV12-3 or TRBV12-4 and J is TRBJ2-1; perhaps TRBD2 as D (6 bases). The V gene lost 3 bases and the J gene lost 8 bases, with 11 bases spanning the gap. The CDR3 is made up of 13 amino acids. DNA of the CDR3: TGTGCCAGCAGTTTTGCGGGGCCCCATGAGCAGTTCTTC. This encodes CASSFAGPHEQFF.

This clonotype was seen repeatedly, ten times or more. In DNA, the CDR3 is TGTGCCAGCAGGGACCTTTCCTGCTGTGCGGGGGCCTTCACCTACGAGCAGTACTTC. It is translated as CASRDLSCCAGAFTYEQYF. The V call is TRBV21-1, the J call TRBJ2-7; TRBD1 is taken as the D call from the table, unchecked against the DNA. TRBV21-1 is designated a pseudogene. CDR3 length equals 19 residues.

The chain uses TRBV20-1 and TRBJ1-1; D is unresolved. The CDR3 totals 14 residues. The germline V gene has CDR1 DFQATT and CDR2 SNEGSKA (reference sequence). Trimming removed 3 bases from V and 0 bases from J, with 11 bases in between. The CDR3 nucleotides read TGCAGTGCTAGTTTTATTGGGATGAACACTGAAGCTTTCTTT. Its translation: CSASFIGMNTEAFF.

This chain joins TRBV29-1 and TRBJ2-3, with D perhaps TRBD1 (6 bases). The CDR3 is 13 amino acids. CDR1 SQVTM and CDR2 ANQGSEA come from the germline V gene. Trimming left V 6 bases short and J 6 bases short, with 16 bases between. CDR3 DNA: TGCAGCGTCAAGGGGGACCGTATCGATACGCAGTATTTT. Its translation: CSVKGDRIDTQYF.

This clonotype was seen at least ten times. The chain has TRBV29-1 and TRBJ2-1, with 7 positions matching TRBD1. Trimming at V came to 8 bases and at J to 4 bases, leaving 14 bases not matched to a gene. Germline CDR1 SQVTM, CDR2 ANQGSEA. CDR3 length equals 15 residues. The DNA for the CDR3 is TGCAGCATTAGCACCGGGACAGCGCGTTACAATGAGCAGTTCTTC. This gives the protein CSISTGTARYNEQFF.